Below, 22 T cell receptor beta chains from the same sample are listed, as sequenced in a study of T-cell reconstitution after alpha-beta-depleted transplantation in children. For TCRbeta, the library was prepared with unique molecular identifiers. TCRdb processed the PCR reads anew with MiXCR; each CDR3 protein has one entry. The sample includes about 360,000 distinct CDR3 sequences, about an eighth of them seen just once. Sequenced here: PBMCs, sampled from the stem cell graft. The receptor source for this set is a human donor who donated a stem cell graft to a child with Fanconi anemia.

The CDR3 loop reads CASSYFIGGSYEQYF. The CDR3 region has the DNA TGTGCCAGCAGTTACTTCATCGGGGGGTCCTACGAGCAGTACTTC. V is TRBV6-2 or TRBV6-3 and J is TRBJ2-7; 7 bases agree with TRBD2. Per germline, CDR1 MNHEY and CDR2 SVGEGT. Trimming cost V 1 base and J 1 base; bases outside gene matches: 4. This CDR3 is 15 amino acids long.

This clonotype was seen only a few times. This sequence joins TRBV30 and TRBJ2-5, with D tentatively TRBD2 (6 bases). Germline CDR1 is GTSNPN and CDR2 is SVGIG (reference sequence). The CDR3 consists of 14 residues. Trimming removed 1 base from V and 2 bases from J, with 11 bases in between. The CDR3 bases are TGTGCCTGGAGTGAGAAAGGGACTCAAGAGACCCAGTACTTC. It is translated as CAWSEKGTQETQYF. The entire variable domain, with the rest obtained from reference TRBV30 and TRBJ2-5, is as follows: SQTIHQWPATLVQPVGSPLSLECTVEGTSNPNLYWYRQAAGRGLQLLFYSVGIGQISSEVPQNLSASRPQDRQFILSSKKLLLSDSGFYLCAWSEKGTQETQYFGPGTRLLVL.

This clonotype was detected only a few times. This chain joins TRBV6-2 or TRBV6-3 and TRBJ1-5; D not certain. CDR3 length: 15 residues. The V gene lost 4 bases and the J gene lost 0 bases, with 10 bases spanning the gap. CDR1 is MNHEY and CDR2 is SVGEGT in the germline V gene. As DNA, the CDR3 is TGTGCCAGCAGTTTACTGCTTAGTAGCAATCAGCCCCAGCATTTT. This translates into CASSLLLSSNQPQHF.

This clonotype was recorded at least ten times. V and J are TRBV29-1 and TRBJ2-6; perhaps TRBD1 as D (6 bases). CDR3 length equals 16 residues. The germline V gene has CDR1 SQVTM and CDR2 ANQGSEA. V was pared by 7 bases and J by 0 bases, with 16 bases between. This chain's CDR3 is CSASGVGGSGANVLTF. The DNA for the CDR3 is TGCAGCGCCAGCGGAGTAGGGGGCTCTGGGGCCAACGTCCTGACTTTC. The full variable domain, in which reference TRBV29-1 and TRBJ2-6 provide the parts outside the CDR3, is SAVISQKPSRDICQRGTSLTIQCQVDSQVTMMFWYRQQPGQSLTLIATANQGSEATYESGFVIDKFPISRPNLTFSTLTVSNMSPEDSSIYLCSASGVGGSGANVLTFGAGSRLTVL.

V gene TRBV3-1 combines with J gene TRBJ2-5; 8 positions agree with TRBD1. This CDR3 region has 16 residues. Per germline, CDR1 LGHDT and CDR2 YNNKEL (reference sequence). The V and J ends lost 0 bases and 1 base, in that order; junction bases with no gene match: 4. As DNA, the CDR3 is TGTGCCAGCAGCCAAGACGGGACAGGAACCCAAGAGACCCAGTACTTC. Its translation: CASSQDGTGTQETQYF.

The chain links TRBV14 to TRBJ2-7; possibly TRBD1 for D (6 bases). V lost 3 bases and J lost 3, with 15 bases in between. Germline CDR1 reads SGHDN; CDR2 reads FVKESK. This CDR3 is 15 amino acids long. CDR3 in amino acids: CASSHIDRTLYEQYF. DNA of the CDR3: TGTGCCAGCAGCCATATCGACAGGACCCTCTACGAGCAGTACTTC. The whole variable domain, remainder taken from reference TRBV14 and TRBJ2-7, is EAGVTQFPSHSVIEKGQTVTLRCDPISGHDNLYWYRRVMGKEIKFLLHFVKESKQDESGMPNNRFLAERTGGTYSTLKVQPAELEDSGVYFCASSHIDRTLYEQYFGPGTRLTVT.

The sample holds many counts of this clonotype. V usage is TRBV29-1 and J usage is TRBJ2-3; D may be TRBD1 (6 bases). CDR1 SQVTM and CDR2 ANQGSEA come from the germline V gene. V lost 1 base and J lost 4, with 15 bases in between. CDR3 length: 15 residues. As DNA, the CDR3 is TGCAGCGTTGAAGGAGGGGGACATGGCGCAGATACGCAGTATTTT. As protein: CSVEGGGHGADTQYF.

This clonotype appeared many times. The genes are TRBV9 and TRBJ2-3; TRBD2 matches 7 bases. The CDR3 consists of 15 residues. Germline CDR1 SGDLS, CDR2 YYNGEE. The junction had 5 bases not matched to a gene; V was cut back by 3 bases and J by 1 base. CDR3 in amino acids: CASSGGGSRTDTQYF. The CDR3 nucleotides are TGTGCCAGCAGCGGCGGGGGTTCTCGCACAGATACGCAGTATTTT.

The chain employs TRBV7-9 and TRBJ2-5, with D hard to call. V lost 6 bases to trimming and J lost 7 bases, with 18 bases between them. Germline V lookup: CDR1 SEHNR, CDR2 FQNEAQ (reference sequence). The CDR3 has 14 residues. The CDR3 DNA sequence: TGTGCCAGCAGTTCACCCATAGAAAGGTGGACCCAGTACTTC. Its protein product is CASSSPIERWTQYF.

This clonotype was counted ten times or more. The V and J genes are TRBV28 and TRBJ2-1, with TRBD2 as a possible D gene (6 bases). Germline assignment: CDR1 MDHEN and CDR2 SYDVKM. V was pared by 10 bases and J by 7 bases, with 11 bases between. The CDR3 length is 11 residues. The CDR3 loop is CAIHGGNEQFF. Written as DNA, the CDR3 is TGTGCCATCCATGGAGGGAATGAGCAGTTCTTC.

In its sample, this clonotype was seen a few times. The chain has TRBV6-1 and TRBJ1-2; D might be TRBD1 (6 bases). The CDR3 totals 14 residues. Deletions cut 5 bases from V and 2 bases from J, with 12 bases between. From germline, CDR1 is MNHNS and CDR2 SASEGT. The CDR3 protein is CASSRTGFNYGYTF. The DNA of the CDR3 is TGTGCCAGCAGTCGAACAGGGTTCAACTATGGCTACACCTTC.

This clonotype has a handful of counts. This chain uses TRBV2 with TRBJ2-5; maybe TRBD2 (5 bases). The CDR3 extends over 12 amino acids. Germline CDR1 reads SNHLY; CDR2 reads FYNNEI. The V and J ends lost 2 bases and 7 bases respectively, with 8 bases between them. The CDR3 loop is CASSETSGTQYF. The CDR3 DNA reads TGTGCCAGCAGTGAAACCAGCGGGACCCAGTACTTC.

V gene TRBV7-8 combines with J gene TRBJ1-5, with 7 bases fitting TRBD1. Germline loops: CDR1 SGHVS, CDR2 FQNEAQ. This CDR3 region has 16 residues. The ends lost 5 bases at V and 2 bases at J; junction bases unmatched: 9. The CDR3 nucleotides read TGTGCCAGCAGCCTAGGGACAGCGAAGGGCAATCAGCCCCAGCATTTT. It translates to CASSLGTAKGNQPQHF.

Ten or more counts support this clonotype. The CDR3 loop is CASSQGATDDTQYF. In DNA form, the CDR3 reads TGCGCCAGCAGTCAAGGGGCCACGGATGATACGCAGTATTTT. This chain uses TRBV5-1 with TRBJ2-3, with a weak D call TRBD1 (5 bases). Trimming stripped 5 bases from V and 6 bases from J, with 16 bases between. The CDR3 has 14 residues. Germline assignment: CDR1 SGHRS and CDR2 YFSETQ.

This clonotype has a handful of counts. This sequence joins TRBV2 and TRBJ2-7; TRBD1 agrees at 8 bases. The V gene end was trimmed by 1 base and the J gene end by 6 bases; junction bases not matched to a gene: 2. In germline, CDR1 is SNHLY, CDR2 FYNNEI. The CDR3 is 13 amino acids. In DNA, the CDR3 is TGTGCCAGCAGTGAAGACAGGGGGGCCGAGCAGTACTTC. Its protein is CASSEDRGAEQYF.

The J gene is TRBJ2-1, the V gene TRBV24-1; D uncertain. CDR3 length: 11 amino acids. The germline V gene encodes CDR1 KGHDR and CDR2 SFDVKD. V lost 1 base, J lost 10 bases, and 4 bases lay in between. The CDR3 protein is CATSDFSEQFF. CDR3 nucleotide sequence: TGTGCCACCAGTGATTTTAGCGAGCAGTTCTTC.

The J gene is TRBJ1-2, the V gene TRBV11-2, with TRBD1 matching 7 bases. Unmatched junction bases numbered 25, after V lost 5 bases and J lost 7 bases. CDR3 length: 19 residues. The germline CDR1 and CDR2 sequences are SGHAT and FQNNGV. The CDR3 coding sequence is TGTGCCAGCAGCCGCACCATTCTAAAGACAGGGACCGCTGCGTTTGGCTACACCTTC. This gives the protein CASSRTILKTGTAAFGYTF. The entire variable domain, with the rest obtained from reference TRBV11-2 and TRBJ1-2, is as follows: EAGVAQSPRYKIIEKRQSVAFWCNPISGHATLYWYQQILGQGPKLLIQFQNNGVVDDSQLPKDRFSAERLKGVDSTLKIQPAKLEDSAVYLCASSRTILKTGTAAFGYTFGSGTRLTVV.

V gene TRBV5-1 combines with J gene TRBJ2-5; 9 bases fit TRBD2. The J segment lost 2 bases and the V segment lost 1 base, leaving 9 bases of the junction unmatched. This CDR3 has 17 residues. Germline V gives CDR1 SGHRS, CDR2 YFSETQ. CDR3 sequence reads: CASSLSALSGGQETQYF. The CDR3 nucleotides are TGCGCCAGCAGCTTGTCTGCCCTTAGCGGGGGACAAGAGACCCAGTACTTC.

This clonotype appeared a few times. The rearrangement uses TRBV10-2 and TRBJ2-7; D gene unclear. The CDR3 contains 11 residues. The ends were cut back, 7 bases at V and 3 bases at J, with 7 bases in the middle. The V gene's germline CDR1 is WSHSY and CDR2 SAAADI. CDR3 sequence (DNA): TGCGCCAGCACCGACGGCTACGAGCAGTACTTC. This gives the protein CASTDGYEQYF.

This clonotype has only a few counts. The genes are TRBV20-1 and TRBJ1-1, with D perhaps matching TRBD1 (5 bases). The CDR3 runs 13 residues. The germline V gene has CDR1 DFQATT and CDR2 SNEGSKA (reference sequence). Trimming took 3 bases from V and 4 from J, leaving 12 bases between them. CDR3 protein: CSASQGGSTEAFF. The CDR3 coding sequence is TGCAGTGCTAGCCAGGGAGGTAGCACTGAAGCTTTCTTT.

This clonotype was picked up many times. The V and J genes are TRBV2 and TRBJ2-1; the match to TRBD1 covers 9 bases. This CDR3 region has 15 residues. V dropped 7 bases and J dropped 6; count of bases not matched to a gene: 10. Germline V gene sequence: CDR1 SNHLY, CDR2 FYNNEI. CDR3 in DNA: TGTGCCAGCATCGTCGACAGGGGGATTCGCAATGAGCAGTTCTTC. This sequence encodes CASIVDRGIRNEQFF.

Ten or more counts support this clonotype. V is TRBV5-1 and J is TRBJ1-1; tentative D call: TRBD1 (6 bases). V shed 4 bases and J shed 4 bases, with 14 bases lying between them. CDR1 is SGHRS and CDR2 is YFSETQ in the germline V gene. This CDR3 has 14 residues. CDR3 bases: TGCGCCAGCAGCATCACAGGGTATGGCACTGAAGCTTTCTTT. Translation: CASSITGYGTEAFF.